These 20 T cell receptor beta chains were sequenced from one sample in a study of cytomegalovirus exposure and HLA in healthy donors. The assay was immunoSEQ multiplex PCR, and TCRdb's table has in-frame clones only and misses some. The sample lists under 200,000 clones, 75% to 90% occurring once. The material sequenced was PBMCs. These receptors all stem from a woman aged 18-30 years in good health and CMV-seronegative.

The chain combines TRBV5-4 with TRBJ1-2; 9 bases are a match to TRBD1. The CDR3 contains 13 residues. The germline V gene encodes CDR1 SGHNT and CDR2 YYREEE (reference sequence). V lost 4 bases and J lost 6; bases outside the gene matches: 4. Written as DNA, the CDR3 is TGTGCCAGCAGCCGGGGACAGGGCCATGGCTACACCTTC. Protein: CASSRGQGHGYTF.

This chain uses TRBV4-2 with TRBJ2-7; 9 positions agree with TRBD2. The trim removed 4 bases at V and 7 bases at J, leaving 14 bases unmatched. The CDR3 totals 16 residues. The V gene's germline CDR1 is LGHNA and CDR2 YNFKEQ. The CDR3 here is CASSPGVGVAGVEQYF. The CDR3 region has the DNA TGTGCCAGCAGCCCAGGTGTCGGGGTAGCGGGGGTTGAGCAGTACTTC.

With regard to this clone: One end of the junction does not line up with germline, which may come from a read error. The rearrangement joins TRBV6-5 to TRBJ2-7; TRBD1 aligns across 11 bases. CDR1 and CDR2 (germline): MNHEY, SVGAGI. CDR3 size: 14 residues. The CDR3 region has the DNA TGTGCCAGCAGAACTGGACAGGGGGCCTCCCTGAGTAACTTC. This codes for CASRTGQGASLSNF.

This sequence joins TRBV7-9 and TRBJ1-2, with a tentative D call TRBD1 (5 bases). The germline V and J ends were trimmed by 5 bases and 8 bases, with 12 bases remaining between them. Germline CDR1 SEHNR, CDR2 FQNEAQ (reference sequence). The CDR3 consists of 12 residues. CDR3 sequence reads: CASSPGGRGYTF. As DNA, the CDR3 is TGTGCCAGCAGCCCTGGGGGGAGAGGCTACACCTTC.

The CDR3 loop is CAWSEKGLRGFAFF. For the CDR3, the DNA is TGTGCCTGGAGTGAGAAGGGCCTTAGGGGTTTTGCTTTCTTT. The chain employs TRBV30 and TRBJ1-1; TRBD1 might be the D (5 bases). Germline CDR1 GTSNPN, CDR2 SVGIG (reference sequence). V lost 1 base and J 11 bases, leaving 20 bases between the germline ends. The CDR3 has 14 residues. Complete variable domain (other parts from reference TRBV30 and TRBJ1-1): SQTIHQWPATLVQPVGSPLSLECTVEGTSNPNLYWYRQAAGRGLQLLFYSVGIGQISSEVPQNLSASRPQDRQFILSSKKLLLSDSGFYLCAWSEKGLRGFAFFGQGTRLTVV.

The chain has TRBV29-1 and TRBJ2-1; 10 bases fit TRBD1. After removal of 6 bases from V and 7 bases from J, the junction contained 3 bases not matched to a gene. The germline V gene has CDR1 SQVTM and CDR2 ANQGSEA. CDR3 length: 12 amino acids. DNA for the CDR3: TGCAGCGTAGGACAGGGGGAAAATGAGCAGTTCTTC. It yields the protein CSVGQGENEQFF.

The genes are TRBV15 and TRBJ2-1, with 7 positions matching TRBD2. CDR3 length equals 18 residues. The germline CDR1 and CDR2 sequences are LNHNV and YYDKDF (reference sequence). With 5 bases clipped from V and 5 bases from J, the junction kept 18 bases outside the gene matches. The CDR3 sequence is CATSPTLQLAMTHNEQFF. The CDR3 nucleotides read TGTGCCACCAGCCCCACTCTCCAACTAGCGATGACTCACAATGAGCAGTTCTTC.

The chain joins TRBV9 to TRBJ2-1, with 11 positions matching TRBD2. CDR3 length: 17 amino acids. The V and J ends lost 4 bases and 1 base, in that order; junction bases with no gene match: 7. CDR1 is SGDLS, CDR2 YYNGEE, per germline. In nucleotides, the CDR3 is TGTGCCAGCAGCCCTCGACTAGCGGGGACGTCCTACAATGAGCAGTTCTTC. It encodes CASSPRLAGTSYNEQFF.

This chain links TRBV5-4 with TRBJ1-4; D unclear. Germline-derived CDR1 and CDR2 are SGHNT and YYREEE (reference sequence). The CDR3 has 14 amino acids. Trimming shortened V by 5 bases and J by 2 bases, and 10 bases separated the two germline ends. This chain's CDR3 is CASSSGSTNEKLFF. In DNA form, the CDR3 reads TGTGCCAGCAGTTCGGGATCGACTAATGAAAAACTGTTTTTT.

The rearrangement links TRBV4-1 to TRBJ1-1; 10 bases line up with TRBD1. Trimming removed 1 base from V and 4 bases from J; junction bases left unmatched: 9. From germline, CDR1 is MGHRA and CDR2 YSYEKL. The CDR3 spans 17 residues. The CDR3 bases are TGCGCCAGCAGCCAAGGGTCGCTCAGGGACAGGGGCACTGAAGCTTTCTTT. It translates to CASSQGSLRDRGTEAFF.

The chain combines TRBV9 with TRBJ2-5, with D perhaps TRBD1 (7 bases). CDR3 length equals 15 residues. Germline V CDR1 and CDR2: SGDLS, YYNGEE. Trimming took off 0 bases at V and 2 bases at J, with 11 bases between the two ends. CDR3 loop: CASSVEAGQQETQYF. The CDR3 DNA reads TGTGCCAGCAGCGTAGAGGCGGGACAGCAAGAGACCCAGTACTTC. The whole variable domain, remainder taken from reference TRBV9 and TRBJ2-5, is DSGVTQTPKHLITATGQRVTLRCSPRSGDLSVYWYQQSLDQGLQFLIQYYNGEERAKGNILERFSAQQFPDLHSELNLSSLELGDSALYFCASSVEAGQQETQYFGPGTRLLVL.

V and J are TRBV4-3 and TRBJ2-3; 10 bases fit TRBD2. V shed 4 bases, J shed 3 bases, and the junction held 4 bases outside the gene matches. There are 15 residues in the CDR3. Germline V CDR1 and CDR2: LGHNA, YSLEER. CDR3 in amino acids: CASSRRTSGTDTQYF. The CDR3 region has the DNA TGCGCCAGCAGCCGCCGGACTAGCGGTACAGATACGCAGTATTTT.

This sequence joins TRBV7-3 and TRBJ2-6; no reliable D call. CDR3 length: 13 residues. CDR1 is SGHTA and CDR2 is FQGTGA in the germline V gene. Trimming took 6 bases from V and 1 from J, leaving 4 bases between them. As DNA, the CDR3 is TGTGCCAGCAGTTCATCTGGGGCCAACGTCCTGACTTTC. Amino acids: CASSSSGANVLTF.

This rearrangement joins TRBV13 to TRBJ1-1; no reliable D call. The CDR3 is 16 amino acids. CDR1 and CDR2 from the germline V gene are PRHDT and FYEKMQ (reference sequence). Trimming pared 5 bases from V and 1 base from J, leaving 17 bases between. CDR3 coding DNA: TGTGCCAGCAGCCCACGGTTGCGGGAGGAGAACACTGAAGCTTTCTTT. This gives the protein CASSPRLREENTEAFF.

The rearrangement uses TRBV5-1 and TRBJ2-1; D is perhaps TRBD2 (7 bases). The germline gives CDR1 SGHRS, CDR2 YFSETQ. The CDR3 sequence is 15 residues long. V was pared by 0 bases and J by 2 bases, with 9 bases between. The CDR3 here is CASSLVGGPYNEQFF. The CDR3 DNA follows: TGCGCCAGCAGCTTGGTCGGGGGGCCCTACAATGAGCAGTTCTTC.

This sequence joins TRBV5-1 and TRBJ2-7, with 8 nucleotides matching TRBD1. Germline V gene lookup returns CDR1 SGHRS and CDR2 YFSETQ. The junction had 7 bases not matched to a gene; V was cut back by 0 bases and J by 5 bases. The CDR3 has 15 residues. In DNA form, the CDR3 reads TGCGCCAGCAGCTTGGGGACAGGGTTGAAGAACGAGCAGTACTTC. Its protein is CASSLGTGLKNEQYF.

The chain recombines TRBV6-5 with TRBJ1-2, with D possibly being TRBD1 (6 bases). The CDR3 is 13 residues long. Germline CDR1 MNHEY, CDR2 SVGAGI. The V end was cut by 9 bases, the J end by 2 bases, with 13 bases between. CDR3 sequence: CASSTGSNYGYTF. The CDR3 DNA reads as TGTGCCAGTTCTACAGGGTCGAACTATGGCTACACCTTC.

The chain is built from TRBV29-1 and TRBJ1-1; perhaps TRBD1 as D (5 bases). V lost 7 bases and J 2 bases, leaving 17 bases between the germline ends. The CDR3 is made up of 14 amino acids. The germline V gene has CDR1 SQVTM and CDR2 ANQGSEA. The CDR3 sequence is CSGMQGNLNTEAFF. CDR3 in DNA: TGCAGCGGGATGCAGGGCAACCTTAACACTGAAGCTTTCTTT.

V gene TRBV5-6 combines with J gene TRBJ2-1, with D perhaps matching TRBD2 (6 bases). The germline V gene has CDR1 SGHDT and CDR2 YYEEEE. CDR3 length: 14 residues. V shed 5 bases and J shed 7 bases, with 16 bases lying between them. Written as DNA, the CDR3 is TGTGCCAGCAGAGGGACTTTTCGCTCGAATGAGCAGTTCTTC. As protein: CASRGTFRSNEQFF.

This clone has just a few counts. The rearrangement uses TRBV6-1 and TRBJ2-7; D not certain. The CDR3 is 13 residues long. The ends were cut back, 3 bases at V and 10 bases at J, with 16 bases in the middle. Germline V gene sequence: CDR1 MNHNS, CDR2 SASEGT. Written as DNA, the CDR3 is TGTGCCAGCAGTGAGAGCTCCGCCTCCCTCCAGTACTTC. Amino acids: CASSESSASLQYF.